The next 7 T cell receptor beta chains were all read from a single sample in a study of beta chain features in type 1 diabetes. Findings and limits, study-wide: Patients with Type 1 diabetes showed moderately but significantly shorter TCRB CDR3s in all four CD4+ subsets.

What these receptors recognize is not known. All of the isolated RNA was reverse transcribed, so expressed TCRB transcripts were sequenced. Only in-frame clones appear in the TCRdb table, and some are missing; sequencing was by immunoSEQ multiplex PCR. This table holds a few hundred thousand clones, 9.6% found once. Sequencing was carried out using central memory CD4+ T cells from blood. The source is a man aged 30 to 39 with type 1 diabetes.

The DNA of the CDR3 is TGTGCCAGCAGCTTAGCGTACAGGGAGACCGGGGAGCTGTTTTTT. It specifies CASSLAYRETGELFF. The chain links TRBV7-9 to TRBJ2-2; a possible D gene is TRBD1 (6 bases). V was trimmed by 0 bases and J by 5 bases, leaving 10 bases between them. The length of the CDR3 is 15 residues. Germline CDR1 and CDR2: SEHNR and FQNEAQ (reference sequence).

This clone was counted only a few times. The rearrangement links TRBV9 to TRBJ2-1; D possibly corresponds to TRBD1 (6 bases). V was cut by 6 bases and J by 4 bases, with 14 bases left in between. This CDR3 is built from 14 residues. Germline CDR1 is SGDLS and CDR2 is YYNGEE. For the CDR3, the DNA is TGTGCCAGCAACCAGGGGCGGGCATACAATGAGCAGTTCTTC. Translation: CASNQGRAYNEQFF.

The chain joins TRBV18 to TRBJ2-7; TRBD1 or TRBD2 may be the D gene (5 bases each). Between the trimmed V and J ends, which lost 3 bases and 0 bases, there was a span of 12 bases. Germline assignment: CDR1 KGHSH and CDR2 LQKENI. The length of the CDR3 is 15 residues. The CDR3 region is CASSPGTASSYEQYF. The CDR3 nucleotides read TGTGCCAGCTCACCCGGGACGGCTAGCTCCTACGAGCAGTACTTC.

This clone has a count of ten or more. This rearrangement joins TRBV4-1 to TRBJ2-7, with 9 bases that match TRBD1. The CDR3 is made up of 15 amino acids. Losses at the gene ends were 2 bases for V and 5 bases for J; bases not matched to a gene: 7. Germline V gene sequence: CDR1 MGHRA, CDR2 YSYEKL. The CDR3 sequence: CASSQRQGDGNEQYF. The CDR3 coding sequence is TGCGCCAGCAGCCAACGACAGGGGGATGGCAACGAGCAGTACTTC.

This clone was seen a few times. The V call is TRBV10-3, the J call TRBJ1-1; 8 bases are a match to TRBD1. With V trimmed by 7 bases and J by 6 bases, 7 bases remained unmatched. The CDR3 runs to 13 residues. Germline V gives CDR1 ENHRY, CDR2 SYGVKD. The CDR3 spells CAITKDRDSEAFF. The CDR3 coding sequence is TGTGCCATCACCAAGGACAGGGATTCTGAAGCTTTCTTT.

In this sample, this clone turned up a few times. The rearrangement uses TRBV18 and TRBJ2-7; 7 nucleotides match TRBD1. Losses at the gene ends were 1 base for V and 3 bases for J; bases not matched to a gene: 3. The CDR3 runs to 14 residues. Germline CDR1 KGHSH, CDR2 LQKENI. In DNA form, the CDR3 reads TGTGCCAGCTCACCACAGGGGGCTGGCTACGAGCAGTACTTC. The encoded protein is CASSPQGAGYEQYF.

This clone came up a few times. This rearrangement joins TRBV7-9 to TRBJ1-5, with a possible D match to TRBD1 (5 bases). V lost 5 bases to trimming and J lost 0 bases, with 11 bases between them. The CDR3 has 15 amino acids. Germline CDR1 is SEHNR and CDR2 is FQNEAQ (reference sequence). CDR3 sequence (DNA): TGTGCCAGCAGCCCCCGGGGGGTTAGCAATCAGCCCCAGCATTTT. Protein: CASSPRGVSNQPQHF.